Shown below are 2 T cell receptor beta chains from a single sample sequenced in a study of T cells in narcolepsy. The method was immunoSEQ multiplex PCR; TCRdb's version includes in-frame clones alone and lacks a portion of them. The repertoire consists of some 17,000 clones, with 85% to 90% occurring once and the leading ten covering under 0.8%. Sequenced input: memory (CD45RA-) CD4+ T cells from blood. The source is a human donor in good health.

The chain has TRBV10-1 and TRBJ2-1; D is unclear. Germline CDR1 WNHNN, CDR2 SYGVQD (reference sequence). V was clipped by 0 bases and J by 7 bases, with 7 bases between them. CDR3 length: 13 amino acids. For the CDR3, the DNA is TGCGCCAGCAGTGAGTCTTACGGTAATGAGCAGTTCTTC. It is translated as CASSESYGNEQFF.

The genes are TRBV6-5 and TRBJ1-6; 7 nucleotides agree with TRBD1. Losses at the gene ends were 4 bases for V and 5 bases for J; bases not matched to a gene: 8. The CDR3 extends over 16 amino acids. CDR1 is MNHEY and CDR2 is SVGAGI in the germline V gene. This CDR3 reads CASSWTGRGDNSPLHF. In DNA form, the CDR3 reads TGTGCCAGCAGTTGGACAGGACGGGGAGATAATTCACCCCTCCACTTT.